The rows below give T cell receptor beta chains drawn from one sample of a study of blood T cell repertoires in COVID-19. Only in-frame clones appear in the TCRdb table, and some are missing; sequencing was by immunoSEQ multiplex PCR. In the table there are some 97,000 clones, about 90% of which are singletons. Sequencing input: peripheral blood. Receptors originate from a man aged 30 to 39 in a cohort sampled during active COVID-19. CDR3s include the opening cysteine and the closing phenylalanine or tryptophan. Each record gives: V gene, J gene, D gene, clone size, CDR3 protein, CDR3 DNA. D genes are given only for firm matches. Size values are once, few and many counts, or a class for expanded clones, and some rows have none.

TRBV23-1,TRBJ2-1,TRBD2,NA,CASTPPGGTYNEQFF,TGCGCCAGCACCCCCCCGGGGGGAACCTACAATGAGCAGTTCTTC
TRBV7-6,TRBJ2-2,TRBD1,NA,CASSTGGTGELFF,TGTGCCAGCAGCACAGGGGGCACCGGGGAGCTGTTTTTT
TRBV2,TRBJ2-3,NA,NA,CASSLRGPDTQYF,TGTGCCAGCAGCCTCAGGGGCCCAGATACGCAGTATTTT
TRBV6-6,TRBJ1-5,NA,few,CASSKSQGANQPQHF,TGTGCCAGCAGCAAATCACAGGGCGCTAATCAGCCCCAGCATTTT
TRBV7-9,TRBJ2-5,TRBD2,once,CASSLEGLAGGPGETQYF,TGTGCCAGCAGCTTAGAAGGACTAGCGGGGGGGCCAGGAGAGACCCAGTACTTC
TRBV6-2/TRBV6-3,TRBJ2-1,NA,NA,CASSYSQRVKRRYNEQFF,TGTGCCAGCAGTTACTCACAAAGGGTCAAACGGAGGTACAATGAGCAGTTCTTC
TRBV5-4,TRBJ1-2,TRBD1,NA,CASSPGTGGAYGYTF,TGTGCCAGCAGCCCCGGGACAGGGGGCGCGTATGGCTACACCTTC
TRBV7-2,TRBJ1-5,TRBD1,few,CASSSDRDTQPQHF,TGTGCCAGCAGCTCGGACAGGGATACTCAGCCCCAGCATTTT
TRBV18,TRBJ2-5,NA,NA,CASSPPGIGETQYF,TGTGCCAGCTCACCACCCGGGATCGGAGAGACCCAGTACTTC
TRBV19,TRBJ1-4,NA,NA,CASTAVRDGKLFF,TGTGCCAGTACCGCGGTCCGTGATGGAAAACTGTTTTTT